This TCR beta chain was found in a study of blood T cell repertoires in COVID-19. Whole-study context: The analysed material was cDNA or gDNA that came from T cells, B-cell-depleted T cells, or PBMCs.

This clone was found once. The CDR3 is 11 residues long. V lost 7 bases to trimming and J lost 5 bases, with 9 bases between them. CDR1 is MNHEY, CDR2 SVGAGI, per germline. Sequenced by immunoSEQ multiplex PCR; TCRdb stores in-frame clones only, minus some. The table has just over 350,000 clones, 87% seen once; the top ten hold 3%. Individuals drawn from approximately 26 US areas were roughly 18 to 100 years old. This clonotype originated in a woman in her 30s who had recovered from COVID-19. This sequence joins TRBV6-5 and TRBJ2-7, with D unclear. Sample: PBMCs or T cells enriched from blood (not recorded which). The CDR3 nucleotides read TGTGCCAGCACGGGTTCCAACGAGCAGTACTTC. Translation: CASTGSNEQYF.